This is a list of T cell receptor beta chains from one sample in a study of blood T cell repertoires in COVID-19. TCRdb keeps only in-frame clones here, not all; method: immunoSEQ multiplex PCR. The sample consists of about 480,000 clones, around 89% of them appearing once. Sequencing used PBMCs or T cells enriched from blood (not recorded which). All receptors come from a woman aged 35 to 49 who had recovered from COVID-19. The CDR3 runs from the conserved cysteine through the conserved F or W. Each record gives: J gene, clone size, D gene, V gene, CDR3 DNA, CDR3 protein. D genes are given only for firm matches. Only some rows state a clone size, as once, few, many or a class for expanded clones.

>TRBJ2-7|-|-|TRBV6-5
TGTGCCAGCAGTTACGGTGACAGCTACGAGCAGTACTTC
CASSYGDSYEQYF
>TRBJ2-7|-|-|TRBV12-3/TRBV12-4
TGTGCCAGCAGTTTACAGGCTTCCTACGAGCAGTACTTC
CASSLQASYEQYF
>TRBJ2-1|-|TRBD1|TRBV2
TGTGCCAGCAACCGGGACAGGGGTTACAATGAGCAGTTCTTC
CASNRDRGYNEQFF
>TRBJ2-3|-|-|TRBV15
TGTGCCACCAGCAGGGACGGGATCAGGACAGATACGCAGTATTTT
CATSRDGIRTDTQYF
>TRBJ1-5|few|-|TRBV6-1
TGTGCCAGCAGTGAAGGGCGGGACCGCTCAAATTCGCCCCAGCATTTT
CASSEGRDRSNSPQHF
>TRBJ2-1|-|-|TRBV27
TGTGCCAGCAGTTCAGACCTAGTTACACAGGGGGGGTCCTACAATGAGCAGTTCTTC
CASSSDLVTQGGSYNEQFF
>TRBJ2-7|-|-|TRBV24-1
TGTGCCACCAGTGATTATAGACAGAGCTTCTACTTC
CATSDYRQSFYF
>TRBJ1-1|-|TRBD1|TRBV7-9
TGTGCCAGCAGCTTAACAGGGGGCACTGAAGCTTTCTTT
CASSLTGGTEAFF
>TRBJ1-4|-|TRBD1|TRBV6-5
TGTGCCAGCGTCCCCGACAGGGGGGGATTTGAAAAACTGTTTTTT
CASVPDRGGFEKLFF
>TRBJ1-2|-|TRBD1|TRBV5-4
TGTGCCAGCAGCAGCCCGACAGGGAGCTATGGCTACACCTTC
CASSSPTGSYGYTF
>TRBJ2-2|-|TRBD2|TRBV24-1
TGTGCCACCAGTGACTTCGGACTAGCGGGAGATAGCGGGGAGCTGTTTTTT
CATSDFGLAGDSGELFF
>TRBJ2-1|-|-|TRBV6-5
TGTGCCAGCAGCTACGAGGGGGGACTACCCTTCAATGAGCAGTTCTTC
CASSYEGGLPFNEQFF
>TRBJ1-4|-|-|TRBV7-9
TGTGCCAGCAGCTTAGGACGGGGAGATAATGAAAAACTGTTTTTT
CASSLGRGDNEKLFF
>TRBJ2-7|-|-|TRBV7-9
TGTGCCAGCAGCTTAAACGGGGATTCCTACGAGCAGTACTTC
CASSLNGDSYEQYF
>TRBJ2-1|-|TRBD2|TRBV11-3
TGTGCCAGCAGCCCTAGCGGGACCTCCTACAATGAGCAGTTCTTC
CASSPSGTSYNEQFF
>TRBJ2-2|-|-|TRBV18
TGTGCCAGCTCACCTGTTTCTGTCGGGGAGCTGTTTTTT
CASSPVSVGELFF
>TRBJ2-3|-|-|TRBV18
TGTGCCAGTTCTAAAGGAGGCGGCCTCACAGATACGCAGTATTTT
CASSKGGGLTDTQYF
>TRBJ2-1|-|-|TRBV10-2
TGCGCCAGCAGTGAGTCGTACTACAATGAGCAGTTCTTC
CASSESYYNEQFF
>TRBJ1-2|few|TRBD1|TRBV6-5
TGTGCCAGCAGGAGGACAGGGGATGGCTACACCTTC
CASRRTGDGYTF
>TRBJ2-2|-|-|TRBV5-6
TGTGCCAGCAGCTTGATCGCCGGGGAGCTGTTTTTT
CASSLIAGELFF
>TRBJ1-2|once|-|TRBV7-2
TGTGCCAGCAGCCCTGGTGGGCCCTATGGCTACACCTTC
CASSPGGPYGYTF
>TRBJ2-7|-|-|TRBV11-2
TGTGCCAGCAGCTTAGAAGTTTTCTACCCACGGGGCGAGCAGTACTTC
CASSLEVFYPRGEQYF
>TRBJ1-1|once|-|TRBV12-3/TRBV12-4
TGTGCCAGCAGCAGGGAGGGGACTGAAGCTTTCTTT
CASSREGTEAFF
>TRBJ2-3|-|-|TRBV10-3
TGTGCCACGACCAGACAGGGAGCTAGCGGGAGCACAGATACGCAGTATTTT
CATTRQGASGSTDTQYF
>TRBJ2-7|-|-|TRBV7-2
TGTGCCAGCAGCTTAGTTCCCATTTCCTACGAGCAGTACTTC
CASSLVPISYEQYF
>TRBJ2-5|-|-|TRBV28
TGTGCCAGCAGTTTGCCGCGACTGTACCAAGAGACCCAGTACTTC
CASSLPRLYQETQYF
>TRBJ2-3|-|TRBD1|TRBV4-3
TGCGCCAGCAGCCGGGGACAGGGGGCGCAGGATACGCAGTATTTT
CASSRGQGAQDTQYF
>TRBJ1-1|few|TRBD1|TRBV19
TGTGCCAGTACATCCCACGCGGGACAGTTGAACACTGAAGCTTTCTTT
CASTSHAGQLNTEAFF